This T cell receptor beta chain originates from a study of PD-L1 blockade in urothelial cancer. Study overall: Between 0 and 3 chemotherapy regimens preceded treatment for each patient.

The CDR3 has 15 amino acids. The trim removed 7 bases at V and 0 bases at J, leaving 5 bases unmatched. Data came from immunoSEQ multiplex PCR; TCRdb stores just in-frame clones and leaves some out. Seen here are fewer than 45,000 clones, roughly 82% observed once, and the top ten hold roughly 7%. Time point noted: pretreatment peripheral blood. The sample was PBMCs, taken around atezolizumab (anti-PD-L1) treatment. The rearrangement links TRBV23-1 to TRBJ1-5; 8 bases fit TRBD1. TRBV23-1 falls under the ORF class, with uncertain function. The sequence was collected from a man between 60 and 75 years old with urothelial cancer. In DNA form, the CDR3 reads TGCGCCAGCAAACCTGACAGGGGTAGCAATCAGCCCCAGCATTTT. It translates to CASKPDRGSNQPQHF.